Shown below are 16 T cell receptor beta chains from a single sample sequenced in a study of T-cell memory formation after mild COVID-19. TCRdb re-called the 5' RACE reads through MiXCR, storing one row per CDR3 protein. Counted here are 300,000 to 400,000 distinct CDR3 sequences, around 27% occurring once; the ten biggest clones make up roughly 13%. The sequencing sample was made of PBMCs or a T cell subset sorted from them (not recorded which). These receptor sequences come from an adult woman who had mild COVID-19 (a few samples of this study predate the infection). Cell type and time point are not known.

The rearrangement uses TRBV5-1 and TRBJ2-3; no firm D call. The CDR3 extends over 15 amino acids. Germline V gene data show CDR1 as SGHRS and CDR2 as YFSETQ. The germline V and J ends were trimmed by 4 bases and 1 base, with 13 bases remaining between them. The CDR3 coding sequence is TGCGCCAGCAGCCCGGACCGAACAGGCACAGATACGCAGTATTTT. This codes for CASSPDRTGTDTQYF. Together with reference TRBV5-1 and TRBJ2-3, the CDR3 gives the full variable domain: KAGVTQTPRYLIKTRGQQVTLSCSPISGHRSVSWYQQTPGQGLQFLFEYFSETQRNKGNFPGRFSGRQFSNSRSEMNVSTLELGDSALYLCASSPDRTGTDTQYFGPGTRLTVL.

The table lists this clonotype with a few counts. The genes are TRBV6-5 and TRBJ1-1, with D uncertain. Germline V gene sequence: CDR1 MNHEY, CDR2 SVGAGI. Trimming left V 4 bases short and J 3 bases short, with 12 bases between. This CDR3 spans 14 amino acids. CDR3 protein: CASSSGILHTEAFF. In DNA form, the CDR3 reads TGTGCCAGCAGTTCTGGGATACTTCACACTGAAGCTTTCTTT.

In nucleotides, the CDR3 is TGTGCCAGCAGCCCGGGGGCAGGGGCTCGGTACTTC. This encodes CASSPGAGARYF. The chain carries TRBV7-9 and TRBJ2-4, with D tentatively TRBD1 or TRBD2 (6 bases each). The CDR3 is 12 amino acids. Germline V gives CDR1 SEHNR, CDR2 FQNEAQ (reference sequence). V lost 5 bases and J lost 15, with 17 bases in between.

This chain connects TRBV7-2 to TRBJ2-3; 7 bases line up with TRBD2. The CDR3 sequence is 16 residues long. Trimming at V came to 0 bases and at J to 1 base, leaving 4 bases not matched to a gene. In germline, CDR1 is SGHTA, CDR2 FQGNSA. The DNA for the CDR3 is TGTGCCAGCAGCTTAGCTCTGGGAGGGCGCACAGATACGCAGTATTTT. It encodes CASSLALGGRTDTQYF. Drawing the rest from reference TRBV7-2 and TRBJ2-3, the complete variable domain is GAGVSQSPSNKVTEKGKDVELRCDPISGHTALYWYRQSLGQGLEFLIYFQGNSAPDKSGLPSDRFSAERTGGSVSTLTIQRTQQEDSAVYLCASSLALGGRTDTQYFGPGTRLTVL.

In DNA form, the CDR3 reads TGTGCCAGCAGCCTGTCACAGGGGGCAGGAAACACTGAAGCTTTCTTT. Translating gives CASSLSQGAGNTEAFF. The chain combines TRBV7-9 with TRBJ1-1; 9 nucleotides line up with TRBD1. Germline CDR1 and CDR2: SEHNR and FQNEAQ (reference sequence). The CDR3 consists of 16 residues. The junction had 9 bases not matched to a gene; V was cut back by 5 bases and J by 2 bases.

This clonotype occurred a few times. Here the CDR3 reads CASSEVRGVEQFF. Written as DNA, the CDR3 is TGTGCCAGCAGTGAAGTCAGGGGCGTTGAGCAGTTCTTC. The gene calls are TRBV2 and TRBJ2-1, with a weak D call TRBD1 (6 bases). The length of the CDR3 is 13 residues. Per the germline V gene, CDR1 is SNHLY and CDR2 is FYNNEI. V was clipped by 1 base and J by 9 bases, with 10 bases between them.

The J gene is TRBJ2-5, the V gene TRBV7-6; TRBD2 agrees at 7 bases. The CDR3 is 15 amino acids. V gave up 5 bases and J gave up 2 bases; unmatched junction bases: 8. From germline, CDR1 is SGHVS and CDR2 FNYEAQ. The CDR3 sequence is CASSRGREVQETQYF. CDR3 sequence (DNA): TGTGCCAGCAGCCGCGGACGGGAGGTACAAGAGACCCAGTACTTC. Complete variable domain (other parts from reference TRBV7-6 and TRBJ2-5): GAGVSQSPRYKVTKRGQDVALRCDPISGHVSLYWYRQALGQGPEFLTYFNYEAQQDKSGLPNDRFSAERPEGSISTLTIQRTEQRDSAMYRCASSRGREVQETQYFGPGTRLLVL.

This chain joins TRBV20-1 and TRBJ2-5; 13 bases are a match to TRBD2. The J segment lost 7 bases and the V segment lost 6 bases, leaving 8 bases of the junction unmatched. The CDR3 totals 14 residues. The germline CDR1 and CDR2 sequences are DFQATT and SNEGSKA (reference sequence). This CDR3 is CSAILAGGPGTQYF. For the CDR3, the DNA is TGCAGTGCGATACTAGCGGGAGGGCCGGGGACCCAGTACTTC.

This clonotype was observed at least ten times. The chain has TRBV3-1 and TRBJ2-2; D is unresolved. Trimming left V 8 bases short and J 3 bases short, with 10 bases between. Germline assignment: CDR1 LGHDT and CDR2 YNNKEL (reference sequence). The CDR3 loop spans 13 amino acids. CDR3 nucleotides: TGTGCCAGCGAGCGTTCGGACACCGGGGAGCTGTTTTTT. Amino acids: CASERSDTGELFF.

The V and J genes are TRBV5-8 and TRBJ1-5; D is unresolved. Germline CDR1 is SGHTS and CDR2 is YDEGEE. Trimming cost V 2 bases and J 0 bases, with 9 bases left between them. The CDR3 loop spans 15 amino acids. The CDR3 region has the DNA TGTGCCAGCAGCTTTGGCCAGACTAGCAATCAGCCCCAGCATTTT. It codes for CASSFGQTSNQPQHF.

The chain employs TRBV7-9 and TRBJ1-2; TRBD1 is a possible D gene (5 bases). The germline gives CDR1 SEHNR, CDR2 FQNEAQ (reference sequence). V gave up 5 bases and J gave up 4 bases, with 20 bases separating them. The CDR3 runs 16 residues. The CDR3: CASSGPASAGRYGYTF. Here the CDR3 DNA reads TGTGCCAGCAGCGGTCCCGCCTCGGCAGGGCGCTATGGCTACACCTTC.

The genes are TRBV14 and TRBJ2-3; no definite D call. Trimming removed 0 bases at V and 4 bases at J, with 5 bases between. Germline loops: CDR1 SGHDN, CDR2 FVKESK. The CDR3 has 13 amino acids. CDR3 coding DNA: TGTGCCAGCAGCCAAGAATTGGCAGATACGCAGTATTTT. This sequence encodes CASSQELADTQYF.

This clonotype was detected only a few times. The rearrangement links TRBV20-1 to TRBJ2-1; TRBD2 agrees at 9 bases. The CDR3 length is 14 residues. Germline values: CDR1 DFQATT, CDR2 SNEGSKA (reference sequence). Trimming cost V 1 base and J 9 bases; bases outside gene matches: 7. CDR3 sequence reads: CSARAGTSSGEQFF. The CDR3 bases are TGCAGTGCTAGAGCGGGGACTAGCAGTGGTGAGCAGTTCTTC.

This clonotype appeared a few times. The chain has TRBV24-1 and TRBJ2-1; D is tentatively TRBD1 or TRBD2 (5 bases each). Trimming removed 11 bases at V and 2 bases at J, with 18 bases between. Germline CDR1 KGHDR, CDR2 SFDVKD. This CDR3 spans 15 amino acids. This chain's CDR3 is CAIGEPGRTYNEQFF. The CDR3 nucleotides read TGTGCCATCGGAGAGCCGGGACGGACCTACAATGAGCAGTTCTTC.

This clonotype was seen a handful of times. The CDR3 DNA is TGCGCCAGTCGGCCGGCTAGCGGGAGCGACGAGCAGTACTTC. This sequence encodes CASRPASGSDEQYF. The chain combines TRBV5-1 with TRBJ2-7, with 10 positions matching TRBD2. With 8 bases clipped from V and 5 bases from J, the junction kept 10 bases outside the gene matches. Looked up from germline, CDR1 is SGHRS and CDR2 is YFSETQ. CDR3 size: 14 residues.

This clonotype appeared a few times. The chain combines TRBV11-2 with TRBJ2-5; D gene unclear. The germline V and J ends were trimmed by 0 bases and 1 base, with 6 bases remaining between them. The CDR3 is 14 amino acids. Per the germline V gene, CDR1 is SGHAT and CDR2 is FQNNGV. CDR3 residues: CASSLEHSQETQYF. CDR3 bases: TGTGCCAGCAGCTTAGAGCACAGCCAAGAGACCCAGTACTTC.